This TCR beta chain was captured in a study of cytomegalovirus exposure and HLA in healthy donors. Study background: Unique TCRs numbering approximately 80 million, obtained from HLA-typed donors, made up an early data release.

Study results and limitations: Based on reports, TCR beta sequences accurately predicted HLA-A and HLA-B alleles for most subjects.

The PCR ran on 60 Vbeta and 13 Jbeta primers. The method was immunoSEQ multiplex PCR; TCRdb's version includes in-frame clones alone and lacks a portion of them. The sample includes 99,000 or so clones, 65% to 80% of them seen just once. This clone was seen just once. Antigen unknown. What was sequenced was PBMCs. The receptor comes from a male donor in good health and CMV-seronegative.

CDR3 sequence reads: CASNTPKAGVETQYF. DNA of the CDR3: TGTGCCAGCAATACCCCGAAAGCGGGAGTAGAGACCCAGTACTTC. The genes are TRBV28 and TRBJ2-5; 8 positions match TRBD2. V lost 7 bases, J lost 4 bases, and 11 bases stayed unmatched. The CDR3 extends over 15 amino acids. The germline gives CDR1 MDHEN, CDR2 SYDVKM.